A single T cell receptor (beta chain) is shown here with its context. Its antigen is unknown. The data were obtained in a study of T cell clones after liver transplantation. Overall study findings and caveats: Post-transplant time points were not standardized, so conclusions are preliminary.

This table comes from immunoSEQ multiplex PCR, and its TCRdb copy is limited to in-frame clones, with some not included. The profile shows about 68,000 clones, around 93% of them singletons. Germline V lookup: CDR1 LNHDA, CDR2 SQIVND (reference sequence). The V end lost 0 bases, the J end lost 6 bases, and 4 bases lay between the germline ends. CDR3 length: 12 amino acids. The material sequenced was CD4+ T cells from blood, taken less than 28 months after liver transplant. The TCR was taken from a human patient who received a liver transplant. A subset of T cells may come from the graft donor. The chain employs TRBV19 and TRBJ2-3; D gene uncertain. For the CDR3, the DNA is TGTGCCAGTAGTATAGATGGCGATACGCAGTATTTT. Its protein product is CASSIDGDTQYF. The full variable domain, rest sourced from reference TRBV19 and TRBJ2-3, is DGGITQSPKYLFRKEGQNVTLSCEQNLNHDAMYWYRQDPGQGLRLIYYSQIVNDFQKGDIAEGYSVSREKKESFPLTVTSAQKNPTAFYLCASSIDGDTQYFGPGTRLTVL.